This T cell receptor (beta chain) was recorded in a study of T cell changes during pregnancy in multiple sclerosis. Data came from immunoSEQ multiplex PCR; TCRdb stores just in-frame clones and leaves some out. The data hold around 57,000 clones, with roughly 90% observed a single time. Germline loops: CDR1 SGHTS, CDR2 YDEGEE. The junction had 15 bases not matched to a gene; V was cut back by 7 bases and J by 6 bases. This CDR3 contains 16 residues. The sample here was CD4+ T cells from peripheral blood mononuclear cells, taken after pregnancy. The chain is built from TRBV5-8 and TRBJ2-3; 9 bases match TRBD2. This receptor was obtained from a female donor in good health, enrolled as a control in a pregnancy study. This CDR3 reads CASAGGQGVPRDTQYF. CDR3 in DNA: TGTGCCAGCGCGGGGGGGCAGGGGGTCCCCCGGGATACGCAGTATTTT.